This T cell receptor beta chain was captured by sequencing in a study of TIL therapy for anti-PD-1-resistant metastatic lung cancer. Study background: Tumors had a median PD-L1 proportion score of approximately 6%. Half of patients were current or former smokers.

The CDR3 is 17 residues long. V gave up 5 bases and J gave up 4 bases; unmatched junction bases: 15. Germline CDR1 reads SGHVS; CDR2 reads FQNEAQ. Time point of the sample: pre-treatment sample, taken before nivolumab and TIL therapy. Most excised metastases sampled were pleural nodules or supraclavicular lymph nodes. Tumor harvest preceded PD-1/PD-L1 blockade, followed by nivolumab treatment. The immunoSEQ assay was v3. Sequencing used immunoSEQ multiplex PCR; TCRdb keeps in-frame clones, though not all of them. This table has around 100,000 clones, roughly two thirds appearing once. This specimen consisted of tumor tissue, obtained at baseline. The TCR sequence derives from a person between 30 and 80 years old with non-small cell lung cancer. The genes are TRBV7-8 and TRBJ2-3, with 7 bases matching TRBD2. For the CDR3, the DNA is TGTGCCAGCAGCCTCTTGGCGACTAGCTTTATCGCAGATACGCAGTATTTT. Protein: CASSLLATSFIADTQYF.